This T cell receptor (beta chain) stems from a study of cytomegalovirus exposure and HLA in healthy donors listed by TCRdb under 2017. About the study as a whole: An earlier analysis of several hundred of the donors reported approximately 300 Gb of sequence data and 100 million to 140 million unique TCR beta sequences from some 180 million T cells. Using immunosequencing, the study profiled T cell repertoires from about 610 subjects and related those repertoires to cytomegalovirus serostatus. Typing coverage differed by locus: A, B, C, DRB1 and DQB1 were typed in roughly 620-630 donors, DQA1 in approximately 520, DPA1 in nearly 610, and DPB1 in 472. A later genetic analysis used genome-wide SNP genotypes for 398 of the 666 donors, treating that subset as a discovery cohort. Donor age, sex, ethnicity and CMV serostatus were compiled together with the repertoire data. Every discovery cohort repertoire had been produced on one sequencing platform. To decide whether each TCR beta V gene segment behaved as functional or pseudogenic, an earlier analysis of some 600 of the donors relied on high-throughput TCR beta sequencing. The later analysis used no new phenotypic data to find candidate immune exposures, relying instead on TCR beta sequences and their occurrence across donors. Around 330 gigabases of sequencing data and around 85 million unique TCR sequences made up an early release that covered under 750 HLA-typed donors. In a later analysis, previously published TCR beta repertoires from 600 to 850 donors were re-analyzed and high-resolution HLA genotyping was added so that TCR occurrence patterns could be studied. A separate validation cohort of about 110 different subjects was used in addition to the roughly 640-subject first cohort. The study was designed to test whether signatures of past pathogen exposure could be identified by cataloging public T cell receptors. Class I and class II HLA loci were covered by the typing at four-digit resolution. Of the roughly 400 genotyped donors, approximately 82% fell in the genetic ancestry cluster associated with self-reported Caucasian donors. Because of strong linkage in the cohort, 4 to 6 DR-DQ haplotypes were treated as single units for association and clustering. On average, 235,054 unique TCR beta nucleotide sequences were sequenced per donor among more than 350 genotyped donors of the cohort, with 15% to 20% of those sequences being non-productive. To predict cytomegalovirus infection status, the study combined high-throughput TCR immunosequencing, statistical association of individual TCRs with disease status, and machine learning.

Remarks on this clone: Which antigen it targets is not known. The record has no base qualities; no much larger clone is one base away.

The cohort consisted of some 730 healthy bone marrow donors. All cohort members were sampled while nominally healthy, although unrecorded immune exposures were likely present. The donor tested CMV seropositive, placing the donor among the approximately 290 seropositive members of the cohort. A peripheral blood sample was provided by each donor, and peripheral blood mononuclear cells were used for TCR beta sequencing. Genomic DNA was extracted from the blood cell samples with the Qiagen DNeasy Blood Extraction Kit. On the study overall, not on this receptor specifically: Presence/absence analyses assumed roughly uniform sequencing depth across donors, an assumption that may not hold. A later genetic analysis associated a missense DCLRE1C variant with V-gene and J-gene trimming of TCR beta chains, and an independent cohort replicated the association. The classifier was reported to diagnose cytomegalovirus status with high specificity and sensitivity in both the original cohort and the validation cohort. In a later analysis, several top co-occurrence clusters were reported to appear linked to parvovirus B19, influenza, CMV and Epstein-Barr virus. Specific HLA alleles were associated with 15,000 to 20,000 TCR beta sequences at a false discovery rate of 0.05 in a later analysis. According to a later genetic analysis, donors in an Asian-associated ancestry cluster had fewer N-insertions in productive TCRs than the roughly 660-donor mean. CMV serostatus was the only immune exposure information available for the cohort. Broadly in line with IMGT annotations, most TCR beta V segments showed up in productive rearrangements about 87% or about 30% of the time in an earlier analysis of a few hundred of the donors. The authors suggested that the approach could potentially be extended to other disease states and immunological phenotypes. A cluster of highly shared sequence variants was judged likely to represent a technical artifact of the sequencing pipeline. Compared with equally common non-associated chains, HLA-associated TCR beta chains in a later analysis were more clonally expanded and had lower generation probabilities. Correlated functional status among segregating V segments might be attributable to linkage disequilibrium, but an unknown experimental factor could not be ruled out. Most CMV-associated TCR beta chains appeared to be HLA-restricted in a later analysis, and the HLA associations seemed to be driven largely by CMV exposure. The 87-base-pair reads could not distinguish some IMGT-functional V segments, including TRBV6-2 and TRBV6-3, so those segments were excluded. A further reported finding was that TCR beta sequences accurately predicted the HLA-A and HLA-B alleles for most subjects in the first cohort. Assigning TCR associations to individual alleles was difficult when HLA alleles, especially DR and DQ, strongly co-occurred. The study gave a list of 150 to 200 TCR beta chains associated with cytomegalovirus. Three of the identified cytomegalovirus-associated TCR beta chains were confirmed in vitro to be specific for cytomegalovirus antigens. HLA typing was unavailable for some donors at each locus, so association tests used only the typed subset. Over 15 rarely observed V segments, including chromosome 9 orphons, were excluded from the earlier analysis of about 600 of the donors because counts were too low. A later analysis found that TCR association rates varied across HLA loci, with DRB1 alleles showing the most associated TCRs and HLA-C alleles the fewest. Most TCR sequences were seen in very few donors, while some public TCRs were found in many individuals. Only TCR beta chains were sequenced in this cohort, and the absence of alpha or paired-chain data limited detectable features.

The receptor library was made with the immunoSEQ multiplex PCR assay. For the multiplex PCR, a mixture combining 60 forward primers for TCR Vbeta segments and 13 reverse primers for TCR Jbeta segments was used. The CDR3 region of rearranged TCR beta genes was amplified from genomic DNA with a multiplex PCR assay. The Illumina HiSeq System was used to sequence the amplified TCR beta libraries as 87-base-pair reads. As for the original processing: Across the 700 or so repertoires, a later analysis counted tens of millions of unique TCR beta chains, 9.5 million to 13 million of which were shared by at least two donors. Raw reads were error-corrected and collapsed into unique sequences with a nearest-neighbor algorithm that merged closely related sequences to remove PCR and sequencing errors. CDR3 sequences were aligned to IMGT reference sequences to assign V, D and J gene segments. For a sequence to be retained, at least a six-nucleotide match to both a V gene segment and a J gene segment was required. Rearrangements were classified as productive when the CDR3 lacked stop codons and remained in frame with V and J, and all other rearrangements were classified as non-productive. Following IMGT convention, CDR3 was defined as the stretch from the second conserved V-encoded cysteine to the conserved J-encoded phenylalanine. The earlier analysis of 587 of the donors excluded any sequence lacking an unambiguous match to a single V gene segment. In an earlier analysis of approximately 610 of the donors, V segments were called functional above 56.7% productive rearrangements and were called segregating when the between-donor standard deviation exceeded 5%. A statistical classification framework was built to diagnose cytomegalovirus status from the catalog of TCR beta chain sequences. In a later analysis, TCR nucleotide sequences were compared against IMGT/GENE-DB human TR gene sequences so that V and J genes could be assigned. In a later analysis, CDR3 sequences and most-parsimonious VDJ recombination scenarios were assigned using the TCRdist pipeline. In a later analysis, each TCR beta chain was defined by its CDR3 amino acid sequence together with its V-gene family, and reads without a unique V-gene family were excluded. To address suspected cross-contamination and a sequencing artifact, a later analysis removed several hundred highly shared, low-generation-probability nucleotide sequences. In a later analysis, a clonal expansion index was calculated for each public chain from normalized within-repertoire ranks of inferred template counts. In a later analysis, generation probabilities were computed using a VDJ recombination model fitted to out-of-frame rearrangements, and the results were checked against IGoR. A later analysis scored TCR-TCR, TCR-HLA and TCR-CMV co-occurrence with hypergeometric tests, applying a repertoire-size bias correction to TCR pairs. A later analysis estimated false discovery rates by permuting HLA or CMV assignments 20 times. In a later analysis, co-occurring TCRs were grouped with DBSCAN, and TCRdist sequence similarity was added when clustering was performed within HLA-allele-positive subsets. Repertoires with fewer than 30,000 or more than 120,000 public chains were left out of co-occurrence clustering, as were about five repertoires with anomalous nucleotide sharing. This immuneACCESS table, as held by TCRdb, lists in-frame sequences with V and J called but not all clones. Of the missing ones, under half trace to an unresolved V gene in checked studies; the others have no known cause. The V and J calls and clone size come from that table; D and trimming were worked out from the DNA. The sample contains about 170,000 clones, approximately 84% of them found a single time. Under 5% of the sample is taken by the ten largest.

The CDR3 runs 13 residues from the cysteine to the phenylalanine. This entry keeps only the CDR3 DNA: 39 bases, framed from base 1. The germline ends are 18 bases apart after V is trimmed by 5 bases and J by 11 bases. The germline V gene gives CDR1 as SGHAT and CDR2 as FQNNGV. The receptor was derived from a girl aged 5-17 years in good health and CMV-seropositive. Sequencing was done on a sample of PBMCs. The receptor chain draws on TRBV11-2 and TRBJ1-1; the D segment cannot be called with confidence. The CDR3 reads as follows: CASSPLRQRTAFF. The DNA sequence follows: TGTGCCAGCAGCCCGTTAAGGCAGCGAACGGCTTTCTTT.